The T cell receptor beta chain under discussion was sequenced for a study of regulatory T cells in long-lasting Graves disease. The sample's time point: newly diagnosed GD, antithyroid drugs for less than 3 months. RNA isolated from PBMCs was used to make the TCR library. A blood draw put roughly 10 milliliters of peripheral blood into EDTA tubes. According to the study, TCR beta libraries were built with iRepertoire HTBI primers and CDR3-region Arm-PCR. TCRdb called the multiplex PCR reads again in MiXCR, with one record for every CDR3 protein. Of roughly 610,000 distinct CDR3 sequences in the sample, roughly 15% are singletons; the top ten hold around 18%. In this sample, this clonotype turned up many times. The data were also submitted as part of a second study, on T cells in Graves' hyperthyroidism and ophthalmopathy. That investigation notes: TCR CDR3 regions were first amplified by RT-PCR with HTBI primers.

This TCR came from a woman in her twenties or thirties with Graves disease. The sample here was peripheral blood mononuclear cells (PBMCs), taken at new diagnosis, from a patient treated with antithyroid drugs.

CDR3 DNA: TGTGCCAGCAGCTCCTCCGCTAGCGGGGGTAACAATGAGCAGTTCTTC. Encoded protein: CASSSSASGGNNEQFF. The chain has TRBV7-2 and TRBJ2-1, with 10 bases identical to TRBD2. This CDR3 is built from 16 residues. After removal of 4 bases from V and 5 bases from J, the junction contained 8 bases not matched to a gene. CDR1 SGHTA and CDR2 FQGNSA come from the germline V gene.